This T cell receptor (beta chain) was found in a study of T cells after yellow fever vaccination. Study details: Fractions with few cells were prepared using SMART-Seq v4 Ultra Low Input.

Findings and limits, study-wide: Researchers report a weaker secondary response that nonetheless peaked faster, day 5 versus 15.

This CDR3 has 15 amino acids. In germline, CDR1 is SGHRS, CDR2 YFSETQ. V lost 0 bases, J lost 0 bases, and 7 bases lay in between. Many counts were recorded for this clonotype. Its antigen is undetermined. TCRdb analysed the 5' RACE reads with MiXCR anew, one entry per CDR3 protein. The repertoire holds about 630,000 distinct CDR3 sequences, with over 9% as singletons. The V gene is TRBV5-1, the J gene TRBJ2-1; D gene ambiguous. Sequencing used PBMCs, obtained on the day of the yellow fever booster vaccination. This TCR was recovered from a man between 25 and 39 years old who received the YFV17D yellow fever vaccine. The CDR3 is CASSLGRVSYNEQFF. DNA of the CDR3: TGCGCCAGCAGCTTGGGTCGGGTCTCCTACAATGAGCAGTTCTTC.